The rows below give T cell receptor beta chains drawn from one sample of a study of blood T cell repertoires in COVID-19. Generated by immunoSEQ multiplex PCR, the TCRdb table keeps only in-frame clones and is missing some. The sample contains more than 150,000 clones, 86% of which appear only once. Sequenced material: peripheral blood. These receptors were taken from a man between 18 and 29 years old with acute or convalescent COVID-19. Both conserved end residues are part of each CDR3. D genes are given only for firm matches. Not every row has a clone size; where given, it reads once, few, many or a size class.

TRBJ1-5 | NA | NA | TRBV2 | TGTGCCAGCACGACTCAGGGGATAAATCAGCCCCAGCATTTT | CASTTQGINQPQHF
TRBJ2-5 | once | NA | TRBV12-3/TRBV12-4 | TGTGCCAGCAGTTTTGGCGAGACCCAGTACTTC | CASSFGETQYF
TRBJ2-3 | NA | NA | TRBV7-8 | TGTGCCAGCAGCTTAGTGTCAGGGGTAATATTGGATACGCAGTATTTT | CASSLVSGVILDTQYF
TRBJ1-4 | NA | NA | TRBV6-5 | TGTGCCAGCAGTTCAGGGAACGGATTTTCTGAAAAACTGTTTTTT | CASSSGNGFSEKLFF
TRBJ2-2 | NA | TRBD2 | TRBV7-9 | TGTGCCAGCAGCTTAATGACCGCGGGAGCCGGGGAGCTGTTTTTT | CASSLMTAGAGELFF
TRBJ2-4 | NA | TRBD1 | TRBV7-8 | TGTGCCAGCAGCTTTAGGTCAGGGGGATCCCTAGGGAACATTCAGTACTTC | CASSFRSGGSLGNIQYF
TRBJ2-7 | NA | NA | TRBV2 | TGTGCCAGCAGTGAACGAACAGGGCTCTCCTACGAGCAGTACTTC | CASSERTGLSYEQYF
TRBJ1-5 | NA | NA | TRBV5-8 | TGTGCCAGCAGCTTAGACACAGATAGCAATCAGCCCCAGCATTTT | CASSLDTDSNQPQHF
TRBJ2-1 | NA | TRBD2 | TRBV6-2/TRBV6-3 | TGTGCCAGCAGTCACGGGACTAGCGGGGGGGTTTTGGATGAGCAGTTCTTC | CASSHGTSGGVLDEQFF
TRBJ2-3 | NA | TRBD1 | TRBV5-1 | TGCGCCAGCAGCTTGGCGGACAGGGCTGCAGATACGCAGTATTTT | CASSLADRAADTQYF
TRBJ1-1 | NA | NA | TRBV21-1 | TGTGCCAGCAGCAAAGCAAAGGGGGAAAGCACTGAAGCTTTCTTT | CASSKAKGESTEAFF
TRBJ1-5 | few | TRBD1 | TRBV6-6 | TGTGCCAGCAGTTTCGGACAGGAATATCAGCCCCAGCATTTT | CASSFGQEYQPQHF
TRBJ1-3 | NA | TRBD1 | TRBV18 | TGTGCCAGCTCACCTCAGACAGGGCGAGGAAACACCATATATTTT | CASSPQTGRGNTIYF
TRBJ1-2 | NA | TRBD1 | TRBV7-2 | TGTGCCAGCAGCCCCCTCGGGACAGGGTATGGCTACACCTTC | CASSPLGTGYGYTF
TRBJ2-1 | NA | TRBD2 | TRBV19 | TGTGCCAGCCCGTCTCTGCGGGGGGACCAAACTCGCCACTACAATGAGCAGTTCTTC | CASPSLRGDQTRHYNEQFF
TRBJ2-5 | few | NA | TRBV21-1 | TGTGCCAGCAGCTTTACAGGGGACGAGACCCAGTACTTC | CASSFTGDETQYF
TRBJ1-1 | NA | TRBD1 | TRBV7-3 | TGTGCCAGCAGCCAGGCAGGGGGTGAAGCTTTCTTT | CASSQAGGEAFF
TRBJ2-5 | NA | TRBD2 | TRBV9 | TGTGCCAGCAGCCCTCGGACTAGCGGGGGCGTTGAGACCCAGTACTTC | CASSPRTSGGVETQYF
TRBJ2-1 | NA | TRBD2 | TRBV6-2/TRBV6-3 | TGTGCCAGCAGTAGGGCGGGGGGGCCCAATGAGCAGTTCTTC | CASSRAGGPNEQFF
TRBJ2-5 | NA | TRBD1 | TRBV29-1 | TGCAGCGTGGGACAGGTACAAGAGACCCAGTACTTC | CSVGQVQETQYF